Each of the 20 T cell receptor beta chains below was sequenced from the same sample in a study of blood T cells in healthy people across ages. A second roughly 7 to 12 cycle PCR used barcoded and J-beta primers. TCRdb redid the calling of the 5' RACE reads with MiXCR, one entry per CDR3 protein. The sample holds about 640,000 distinct CDR3 sequences, 25% to 35% seen once. Sequencing was carried out using blood. The receptor source for this set is a woman of 80 years or more in good health.

The CDR3 region has the DNA TGCGCCAGCAGCCAAGCTCCTAATCAGCCCCAGCATTTT. Its translation: CASSQAPNQPQHF. The gene calls are TRBV4-3 and TRBJ1-5; D is undetermined. The V end lost 1 base, the J end lost 4 bases, and 5 bases lay between the germline ends. This CDR3 is 13 amino acids long. CDR1 is LGHNA, CDR2 YSLEER, per germline.

A word on this clonotype: A much larger clone lies one base from this, so it may be a read error. The chain joins TRBV20-1 to TRBJ2-5; D may correspond to TRBD1 or TRBD2 (5 bases each). This CDR3 contains 14 residues. With 3 bases removed from V and 11 bases from J, the gap between germline ends came to 22 bases. The germline V gene has CDR1 DFQATT and CDR2 SNEGSKA (reference sequence). The CDR3 region is CSARGTSPLGEQYF. CDR3 sequence (DNA): TGCAGTGCTAGGGGGACCAGTCCCCTGGGTGAGCAGTACTTC.

This clonotype was seen just once. The chain is built from TRBV6-5 and TRBJ2-7; 11 bases are shared with TRBD1. The J call may be mistaken, given a closer DNA end match to TRBJ2-5. This CDR3 region has 15 residues. Germline CDR1 is MNHEY and CDR2 is SVGAGI. The CDR3 nucleotides read TGTGCCAGCAGTAACGGGACAGGGGGTGGTGAGACCCAGTACTTC. Protein: CASSNGTGGGETQYF.

This clonotype was detected many times. The gene calls are TRBV20-1 and TRBJ1-2; D perhaps matches TRBD1 (6 bases). Germline lookup yields CDR1 DFQATT and CDR2 SNEGSKA (reference sequence). CDR3 size: 12 residues. V gave up 7 bases and J gave up 3 bases, with 12 bases separating them. The CDR3 DNA reads as TGCAGTGTGAATGGGGGCGACTATGGCTACACCTTC. Encoded protein: CSVNGGDYGYTF.

This clonotype was observed a handful of times. The CDR3 DNA reads as TGTGCCAGCAGTTACTCGATTACAGGGAATAGGGATCAGCCCCAGCATTTT. It yields the protein CASSYSITGNRDQPQHF. The chain carries TRBV6-2 or TRBV6-3 and TRBJ1-5, with D perhaps TRBD1 (6 bases). Germline V gives CDR1 MNHEY, CDR2 SVGEGT. The V end was cut by 0 bases, the J end by 5 bases, with 17 bases between. This CDR3 spans 17 amino acids.

The sample holds many counts of this clonotype. The rearrangement uses TRBV27 and TRBJ2-7, with 8 bases identical to TRBD1. This CDR3 region has 13 residues. CDR1 is MNHEY and CDR2 is SMNVEV in the germline V gene (reference sequence). Germline trimming cut 6 bases from V and 2 bases from J; bases unmatched to any gene: 3. The CDR3 loop is CASRKGQAYEQYF. In DNA form, the CDR3 reads TGTGCCAGCAGAAAGGGACAGGCCTACGAGCAGTACTTC.

This clonotype was detected ten times or more. This may stem from a read error, because a much larger clone lies one nucleotide away. The rearrangement uses TRBV5-1 and TRBJ2-5; 7 bases align to TRBD2. Unmatched junction bases numbered 11, after V lost 7 bases and J lost 11 bases. The germline CDR1 and CDR2 sequences are SGHRS and YFSETQ. CDR3 size: 12 residues. This CDR3 is CASAVTSHEQYF. The CDR3 coding sequence is TGCGCCAGCGCGGTGACTAGCCATGAGCAGTACTTC. Variable domain in full (rest from reference TRBV5-1 and TRBJ2-5): KAGVTQTPRYLIKTRGQQVTLSCSPISGHRSVSWYQQTPGQGLQFLFEYFSETQRNKGNFPGRFSGRQFSNSRSEMNVSTLELGDSALYLCASAVTSHEQYFGPGTRLLVL.

This clonotype was found a few times. This chain connects TRBV20-1 to TRBJ1-2; D is perhaps TRBD1 (5 bases). Trimming removed 6 bases from V and 3 bases from J, with 26 bases in between. The CDR3 consists of 17 residues. In germline, CDR1 is DFQATT, CDR2 SNEGSKA (reference sequence). As DNA, the CDR3 is TGCAGTGCGGAAGAAGCGGGGGGGATTGCGTTCGACTATGGCTACACCTTC. Translating gives CSAEEAGGIAFDYGYTF.

V usage is TRBV12-3 or TRBV12-4 and J usage is TRBJ2-2; possible D gene TRBD1, 6 bases. The CDR3 is 16 residues long. V shed 4 bases and J shed 4 bases, with 16 bases lying between them. The CDR3 sequence: CASSSLGASGTGELFF. CDR3 DNA sequence: TGTGCCAGCAGTTCTTTGGGGGCTTCGGGCACCGGGGAGCTGTTTTTT.

This clonotype was seen only a few times. This rearrangement joins TRBV12-3 or TRBV12-4 to TRBJ1-1; D possibly corresponds to TRBD1 (5 bases). V dropped 3 bases and J dropped 9 bases, with 14 bases sitting between them. The length of the CDR3 is 13 residues. As DNA, the CDR3 is TGTGCCAGCAGTTTGGGGACGTCGGGGAAAGCTTTCTTT. This encodes CASSLGTSGKAFF.

Many counts were recorded for this clonotype. The chain employs TRBV6-6 and TRBJ1-5; weak D call: TRBD1 (5 bases). The CDR3 is 14 residues long. Trimming took 3 bases from V and 3 from J, leaving 9 bases between them. Germline CDR1 reads MNHNY; CDR2 reads SVGAGI (reference sequence). CDR3 residues: CASSYQGDNQPQHF. CDR3 bases: TGTGCCAGCAGTTATCAGGGTGACAATCAGCCCCAGCATTTT.

A remark on this clonotype: A much larger clone lies a single base off, so this may be a read error. The V gene is TRBV7-2, the J gene TRBJ2-3; 9 positions match TRBD2. The CDR3 is 18 residues long. V lost 2 bases and J lost 6; bases outside the gene matches: 15. Germline V gene data show CDR1 as SGHTA and CDR2 as FQGNSA. Here the CDR3 DNA reads TGTGCCAGCAGCTTAAGGGACAGATCTAGCGGGGTAAGGGATACGCAGTATTTT. It is translated as CASSLRDRSSGVRDTQYF.

The rearrangement links TRBV20-1 to TRBJ2-3, with D uncertain. The V end was cut by 2 bases, the J end by 0 bases, with 9 bases between. Germline CDR1 reads DFQATT; CDR2 reads SNEGSKA (reference sequence). CDR3 length: 14 residues. CDR3 residues: CSARTGGSTDTQYF. The CDR3 DNA follows: TGCAGTGCTAGAACTGGCGGCAGCACAGATACGCAGTATTTT.

This clonotype was counted at least ten times. V and J are TRBV7-2 and TRBJ2-5; 7 bases align to TRBD1. The CDR3 contains 15 residues. The germline V gene encodes CDR1 SGHTA and CDR2 FQGNSA. V gave up 0 bases and J gave up 3 bases; unmatched junction bases: 4. This chain's CDR3 is CASSLAGQFEETQYF. The CDR3 nucleotides read TGTGCCAGCAGCTTAGCGGGACAGTTCGAAGAGACCCAGTACTTC.

This clonotype occurred many times. The rearrangement uses TRBV4-2 and TRBJ1-2; the D is unclear. Looked up from germline, CDR1 is LGHNA and CDR2 is YNFKEQ. Trimming left V 0 bases short and J 4 bases short, with 15 bases between. The CDR3 covers 16 residues. The CDR3, as DNA: TGTGCCAGCAGCCAAGAGTGGGCAGTGAAAATCTATGGCTACACCTTC. Translation: CASSQEWAVKIYGYTF.

About this clonotype itself: Possible read error: a much larger clone is one base away. The V call is TRBV5-6, the J call TRBJ2-7; the D is unclear. The germline V gene has CDR1 SGHDT and CDR2 YYEEEE. CDR3 length: 14 residues. Trimming removed 3 bases from V and 2 bases from J, with 12 bases in between. This CDR3 is CASSSYGTAYEQYF. The CDR3 coding sequence is TGTGCCAGCAGCTCTTACGGTACGGCCTACGAGCAGTACTTC.

The chain joins TRBV30 to TRBJ1-5; TRBD1 agrees at 8 bases. CDR3 length: 13 amino acids. V trimming: 5 bases; J trimming: 4 bases; junction bases outside the gene matches: 4. Germline V CDR1 and CDR2: GTSNPN, SVGIG (reference sequence). The CDR3: CAWAGQANQPQHF. The CDR3 DNA follows: TGTGCCTGGGCGGGACAGGCTAATCAGCCCCAGCATTTT.

This clonotype has at least ten counts. The chain links TRBV27 to TRBJ1-2, with D unresolved. Germline assignment: CDR1 MNHEY and CDR2 SMNVEV (reference sequence). Trimming stripped 6 bases from V and 3 bases from J, with 17 bases between. This CDR3 has 15 residues. CDR3 bases: TGTGCCAGCAGCCCTAGGTCGGGGTGGGACTATGGCTACACCTTC. Encoded protein: CASSPRSGWDYGYTF.

As regards this clonotype: One end of the junction varies from germline; a read error may be responsible. The chain joins TRBV20-1 to TRBJ2-1, with TRBD2 matching over 12 bases. The CDR3 is 14 residues long. The V gene's germline CDR1 is DFQATT and CDR2 SNEGSKA (reference sequence). CDR3 sequence reads: CSAFTSGGYNEQVF. CDR3 DNA sequence: TGTAGTGCCTTTACTAGCGGGGGGTACAATGAGCAGGTCTTC.

Comments on this clonotype: This may be a read error, as it is one base from a much larger clone. J is TRBJ2-7 and V is TRBV5-1, with 10 bases that match TRBD2. The CDR3 is 15 amino acids. Germline CDR1 reads SGHRS; CDR2 reads YFSETQ. After removal of 0 bases from V and 7 bases from J, the junction contained 7 bases not matched to a gene. This chain's CDR3 is CASSLASGGGSEQYF. The CDR3, as DNA: TGCGCCAGCAGCTTGGCGAGCGGGGGGGGTAGTGAGCAGTACTTC.